The 31 T cell receptor beta chains presented below share a single source sample, sequenced in a study of cytomegalovirus exposure and HLA in healthy donors. PCR amplification relied on 60 Vbeta primers (plus 13 Jbeta primers). Generated by immunoSEQ multiplex PCR, the TCRdb table keeps only in-frame clones and is missing some. This repertoire shows approximately 160,000 clones, 65% to 70% found once; its top ten account for roughly 4.1%. Sequenced: PBMCs. These receptor sequences come from a woman between 18 and 29 years old in good health and CMV-seropositive.

This clone was counted only a few times. V and J are TRBV5-1 and TRBJ2-7; possible D gene TRBD2, 7 bases. The germline V and J ends were trimmed by 5 bases and 1 base, with 25 bases remaining between them. Germline CDR1 and CDR2: SGHRS and YFSETQ. The CDR3 is 18 residues long. The CDR3 nucleotides read TGCGCCAGCAGACCCCGATGGGGGGGCAAGCTGGGATCCTACGAGCAGTACTTC. Translating gives CASRPRWGGKLGSYEQYF.

The chain recombines TRBV27 with TRBJ2-1; TRBD2 is a possible D gene (5 bases). CDR3 length: 14 amino acids. V was trimmed by 7 bases and J by 5 bases, leaving 15 bases between them. Germline V gene lookup returns CDR1 MNHEY and CDR2 SMNVEV (reference sequence). In DNA form, the CDR3 reads TGTGCCAGCACGAGTAGAACGACTAACAATGAGCAGTTCTTC. Translating gives CASTSRTTNNEQFF.

The rearrangement joins TRBV19 to TRBJ1-1; tentative D call: TRBD1 (5 bases). CDR1 and CDR2 from the germline V gene are LNHDA and SQIVND (reference sequence). V shed 2 bases and J shed 0 bases, with 10 bases lying between them. This CDR3 comprises 15 residues. The CDR3 nucleotides read TGTGCCAGTAGTATATGGTCAGGGCTGAACACTGAAGCTTTCTTT. Translating gives CASSIWSGLNTEAFF.

The DNA for the CDR3 is TGTGCCAGCAGCTTAGACACTAGCGGGGGGGGCACAGATACGCAGTATTTT. As protein: CASSLDTSGGGTDTQYF. The genes are TRBV7-9 and TRBJ2-3; the match to TRBD2 covers 13 bases. Germline lookup yields CDR1 SEHNR and CDR2 FQNEAQ (reference sequence). The CDR3 spans 17 residues. V shed 1 base, J shed 1 base, and the junction held 2 bases outside the gene matches.

This rearrangement joins TRBV30 to TRBJ2-3; D gene uncertain. Trimming stripped 2 bases from V and 2 bases from J, with 8 bases between. CDR3 size: 13 residues. CDR1 is GTSNPN and CDR2 is SVGIG in the germline V gene (reference sequence). CDR3 coding DNA: TGTGCCTGGAGTCGGTGGGCCACAGATACGCAGTATTTT. This translates into CAWSRWATDTQYF.

A few counts support this clone. The V call is TRBV4-2, the J call TRBJ1-1; possible D gene TRBD1, 5 bases. With 4 bases removed from V and 4 bases from J, the gap between germline ends came to 13 bases. Germline V gene sequence: CDR1 LGHNA, CDR2 YNFKEQ. The CDR3 runs to 14 residues. The CDR3, as DNA: TGTGCCAGCAGCCCAGGGTACTCTGGCACTGAAGCTTTCTTT. This encodes CASSPGYSGTEAFF.

The J gene is TRBJ2-3, the V gene TRBV5-1, with D tentatively TRBD1 (7 bases). V was pared by 0 bases and J by 4 bases, with 21 bases between. The CDR3 is 18 residues long. The germline CDR1 and CDR2 sequences are SGHRS and YFSETQ. The CDR3 loop is CASSLAGAGGRWADTQYF. The CDR3, as DNA: TGCGCCAGCAGCTTGGCCGGGGCAGGGGGGCGCTGGGCAGATACGCAGTATTTT.

The chain combines TRBV6-1 with TRBJ2-5; weak D call: TRBD2 (7 bases). Germline CDR1 and CDR2: MNHNS and SASEGT. The germline V and J ends were trimmed by 5 bases and 5 bases, with 15 bases remaining between them. CDR3 length: 14 residues. The CDR3, as DNA: TGTGCCAGCAGTCTCGGGGGGCAATGGGAGACCCAGTACTTC. This encodes CASSLGGQWETQYF.

The chain uses TRBV14 and TRBJ2-1; 12 bases align to TRBD2. The CDR3 length is 17 residues. Trimming at V came to 3 bases and at J to 0 bases, leaving 3 bases not matched to a gene. Germline V gives CDR1 SGHDN, CDR2 FVKESK. The CDR3 region has the DNA TGTGCCAGCAGCCATGGACTAGCGGGGAGCTCCTACAATGAGCAGTTCTTC. Its translation is CASSHGLAGSSYNEQFF.

V usage is TRBV14 and J usage is TRBJ2-7, with D possibly being TRBD1 (5 bases). Trimming pared 3 bases from V and 3 bases from J, leaving 9 bases between. CDR1 and CDR2 (germline): SGHDN, FVKESK. This CDR3 spans 13 amino acids. Here the CDR3 reads CASSQIQGYEQYF. The CDR3, as DNA: TGTGCCAGCAGCCAGATCCAGGGCTACGAGCAGTACTTC.

The rearrangement links TRBV30 to TRBJ2-2; the match to TRBD1 covers 8 bases. Looked up from germline, CDR1 is GTSNPN and CDR2 is SVGIG (reference sequence). The V segment lost 2 bases and the J segment 3 bases; nucleotides outside the gene matches: 5. This CDR3 is built from 15 residues. CDR3: CAWSPGTGDTGELFF. CDR3 DNA: TGTGCCTGGAGTCCCGGGACAGGAGACACCGGGGAGCTGTTTTTT.

The chain carries TRBV5-6 and TRBJ2-7, with D possibly TRBD2 on 5 matching bases. Germline loops: CDR1 SGHDT, CDR2 YYEEEE. The length of the CDR3 is 12 residues. V gave up 4 bases and J gave up 2 bases, with 7 bases separating them. CDR3 sequence: CASSPGTYEQYF. The DNA for the CDR3 is TGTGCCAGCAGCCCGGGGACCTACGAGCAGTACTTC.

The rearrangement joins TRBV19 to TRBJ2-6, with 13 nucleotides matching TRBD2. This CDR3 has 20 residues. Losses at the gene ends were 5 bases for V and 2 bases for J; bases not matched to a gene: 12. From germline, CDR1 is LNHDA and CDR2 SQIVND (reference sequence). The CDR3 coding sequence is TGTGCCAGTAGTGATCATCCTCCGGGACTAGCGGGAACTGGGGCCAACGTCCTGACTTTC. Translation gives CASSDHPPGLAGTGANVLTF.

The genes are TRBV9 and TRBJ2-2, with unresolved D. The CDR3 sequence is 15 residues long. Germline loops: CDR1 SGDLS, CDR2 YYNGEE. The germline V and J ends were trimmed by 0 bases and 1 base, with 7 bases remaining between them. CDR3 in amino acids: CASSVGVVNTGELFF. CDR3 coding DNA: TGTGCCAGCAGCGTAGGAGTGGTGAACACCGGGGAGCTGTTTTTT.

This chain connects TRBV4-2 to TRBJ2-5; D unresolved. Germline V CDR1 and CDR2: LGHNA, YNFKEQ. The CDR3 is 14 residues long. Trimming shortened V by 0 bases and J by 4 bases, and 9 bases separated the two germline ends. The CDR3 nucleotides are TGTGCCAGCAGCCAAGATCTGCTAAGAGAGACCCAGTACTTC. Protein sequence: CASSQDLLRETQYF.

This chain connects TRBV19 to TRBJ2-7; D might be TRBD2 (6 bases). Germline CDR1 and CDR2: LNHDA and SQIVND (reference sequence). The CDR3 runs 13 residues. Trimming took off 5 bases at V and 6 bases at J, with 14 bases between the two ends. This CDR3 reads CASSSGGRGEQYF. The DNA of the CDR3 is TGTGCCAGTAGTTCCGGGGGTAGGGGCGAGCAGTACTTC.

The chain couples TRBV2 to TRBJ2-7; D is ambiguous. V was shortened by 4 bases and J by 2 bases, with 12 bases between the two germline ends. Germline V lookup: CDR1 SNHLY, CDR2 FYNNEI. The CDR3 runs 14 residues. CDR3: CASSGGAFTYEQYF. Here the CDR3 DNA reads TGTGCCAGCAGTGGAGGTGCGTTCACCTACGAGCAGTACTTC.

The V call is TRBV2, the J call TRBJ2-7; possible D gene TRBD2, 6 bases. Between the trimmed V and J ends, which lost 6 bases and 0 bases, there was a span of 15 bases. Germline V gives CDR1 SNHLY, CDR2 FYNNEI. The CDR3 is 15 residues long. CDR3 in DNA: TGTGCCAGCAGGGACTTCCGGGACTTCTCCTACGAGCAGTACTTC. Protein: CASRDFRDFSYEQYF.

The chain employs TRBV7-3 and TRBJ2-5; TRBD2 aligns across 9 bases. J gave up 4 bases and V 1 base, and 7 bases lay outside the gene matches. This CDR3 is built from 16 residues. Germline V gene data show CDR1 as SGHTA and CDR2 as FQGTGA. CDR3 DNA sequence: TGTGCCAGCAGCTTAAGCGGGGGGGCGCCGTTAGAGACCCAGTACTTC. Its translation: CASSLSGGAPLETQYF.

The chain is built from TRBV18 and TRBJ2-3; D unclear. The CDR3 covers 17 residues. Germline V CDR1 and CDR2: KGHSH, LQKENI. The V end lost 1 base, the J end lost 3 bases, and 17 bases lay between the germline ends. The CDR3 DNA follows: TGTGCCAGCTCACCACGGGCAGGCACGGTTGTGACAGATACGCAGTATTTT. This gives the protein CASSPRAGTVVTDTQYF.

This clone was detected only once. This chain joins TRBV9 and TRBJ1-2, with 8 bases that match TRBD1. The CDR3 totals 18 residues. Unmatched junction bases numbered 15, after V lost 0 bases and J lost 5 bases. Germline assignment: CDR1 SGDLS and CDR2 YYNGEE. In DNA form, the CDR3 reads TGTGCCAGCAGCGTAGAGGGGGCAGACAGGGGCCGGGGTTATGGCTACACCTTC. It specifies CASSVEGADRGRGYGYTF.

The V and J genes are TRBV5-8 and TRBJ1-2, with D possibly TRBD1 on 6 matching bases. Germline CDR1 SGHTS, CDR2 YDEGEE. Trimming pared 2 bases from V and 2 bases from J, leaving 13 bases between. This CDR3 has 15 residues. The CDR3 is CASSLRQASNYGYTF. The CDR3 coding sequence is TGTGCCAGCAGCTTAAGACAGGCCTCCAACTATGGCTACACCTTC.

The gene calls are TRBV7-8 and TRBJ1-4; TRBD1 aligns across 11 bases. After removal of 3 bases from V and 0 bases from J, the junction contained 3 bases not matched to a gene. The CDR3 runs to 17 residues. Germline CDR1 SGHVS, CDR2 FQNEAQ. The CDR3 nucleotides are TGTGCCAGCAGCTTTGGGACAGGGGGGTCAACTAATGAAAAACTGTTTTTT. This sequence encodes CASSFGTGGSTNEKLFF. The full variable domain, rest sourced from reference TRBV7-8 and TRBJ1-4, is GAGVSQSPRYKVAKRGQDVALRCDPISGHVSLFWYQQALGQGPEFLTYFQNEAQLDKSGLPSDRFFAERPEGSVSTLKIQRTQQEDSAVYLCASSFGTGGSTNEKLFFGSGTQLSVL.

This clone was counted between two and nine times. This rearrangement joins TRBV7-2 to TRBJ1-1; D may be TRBD1 (6 bases). CDR3 length equals 14 residues. Germline CDR1 and CDR2: SGHTA and FQGNSA. Trimming stripped 5 bases from V and 0 bases from J, with 10 bases between. The CDR3 protein is CASSPGQLNTEAFF. The CDR3 bases are TGTGCCAGCAGCCCCGGACAGTTGAACACTGAAGCTTTCTTT.

The V and J genes are TRBV28 and TRBJ2-5, with 9 bases that match TRBD1. Trimming removed 5 bases from V and 2 bases from J; junction bases left unmatched: 6. The CDR3 sequence is 15 residues long. Germline-derived CDR1 and CDR2 are MDHEN and SYDVKM. The CDR3, as DNA: TGTGCCAGCAGTCCGGACAGGGGTCATCAAGAGACCCAGTACTTC. Protein: CASSPDRGHQETQYF. The full variable domain, its missing parts supplied by reference TRBV28 and TRBJ2-5, is DVKVTQSSRYLVKRTGEKVFLECVQDMDHENMFWYRQDPGLGLRLIYFSYDVKMKEKGDIPEGYSVSREKKERFSLILESASTNQTSMYLCASSPDRGHQETQYFGPGTRLLVL.

This clone was seen only a few times. The chain carries TRBV29-1 and TRBJ1-3; D call uncertain. CDR3 length: 14 amino acids. Germline assignment: CDR1 SQVTM and CDR2 ANQGSEA. The germline V and J ends were trimmed by 4 bases and 0 bases, with 10 bases remaining between them. The DNA of the CDR3 is TGCAGCGTTGGAACAAGCGGCTCTGGAAACACCATATATTTT. Its protein is CSVGTSGSGNTIYF.

This clone was found a few times. The J gene is TRBJ1-5, the V gene TRBV28, with 7 positions matching TRBD1. Looked up from germline, CDR1 is MDHEN and CDR2 is SYDVKM. The junction had 6 bases not matched to a gene; V was cut back by 11 bases and J by 5 bases. The CDR3 is made up of 12 amino acids. As DNA, the CDR3 is TGTGCCGGAAGACAGGGCGATCAGCCCCAGCATTTT. It is translated as CAGRQGDQPQHF.

This CDR3 is CASSPTVEGYTF. CDR3 DNA sequence: TGCGCCAGCAGCCCGACAGTAGAGGGCTACACCTTC. This chain joins TRBV4-3 and TRBJ1-2, with a weak D call TRBD1 (5 bases). The V end was cut by 4 bases, the J end by 8 bases, with 11 bases between. The CDR3 has 12 amino acids. CDR1 is LGHNA and CDR2 is YSLEER in the germline V gene.

This clone was seen once. The chain employs TRBV7-9 and TRBJ1-5; unclear D gene. The CDR3 spans 14 residues. V lost 5 bases and J 4 bases, leaving 12 bases between the germline ends. Germline V gives CDR1 SEHNR, CDR2 FQNEAQ (reference sequence). CDR3 sequence (DNA): TGTGCCAGCAGCCTCGGGAAGGTGAATCAGCCCCAGCATTTT. Translating gives CASSLGKVNQPQHF.

This chain links TRBV30 with TRBJ1-5; TRBD1 is a possible D gene (5 bases). There are 14 residues in the CDR3. Germline CDR1 GTSNPN, CDR2 SVGIG (reference sequence). V was cut by 3 bases and J by 4 bases, with 13 bases left in between. CDR3 DNA sequence: TGTGCCTGGAGCCTCAAACAGGTTAATCAGCCCCAGCATTTT. Its protein product is CAWSLKQVNQPQHF.

The chain has TRBV7-6 and TRBJ2-1; 14 nucleotides align to TRBD2. The CDR3 contains 15 residues. V lost 1 base and J lost 8; bases outside the gene matches: 1. Germline V lookup: CDR1 SGHVS, CDR2 FNYEAQ. CDR3 nucleotides: TGTGCCAGCAGCTTAGGACTAGCGGGAGGGGATGAGCAGTTCTTC. Its protein product is CASSLGLAGGDEQFF.